The T cell receptor (beta chain) described here comes from a study of cytomegalovirus exposure and HLA in healthy donors. Nominally healthy donors were sampled, though unrecorded immune exposures were likely. Both 60 Vbeta primers and 13 Jbeta primers went into the PCR. Here immunoSEQ multiplex PCR was the method, and the copy in TCRdb shows in-frame clones only, minus some. The data show some 70,000 clones, with more than 75% seen just once and roughly 8% held by the top ten. This CDR3 is 13 amino acids long. V lost 4 bases and J lost 4, with 12 bases in between. Per the germline V gene, CDR1 is SGHNT and CDR2 is YYREEE (reference sequence). Comment on this clone: Its antigen is as yet unknown.

Findings and limits, study-wide: For most TCR sequences rarity was the rule, although some public TCRs occurred in many donors. The listing of 150 to 200 TCR beta chains classed them as cytomegalovirus-associated. Analysis was performed later, and it showed HLA-associated TCR beta chains to be more clonally expanded than equally common others.

The chain recombines TRBV5-4 with TRBJ2-7; the D gene is possibly TRBD2 (5 bases). The receptor was isolated from a man aged 18 to 29 in good health and CMV-seropositive. Sequencing was carried out using PBMCs. The CDR3 bases are TGTGCCAGCAGCACAGCGGAGGTATACGAGCAGTACTTC. Amino acid sequence: CASSTAEVYEQYF. Together with reference TRBV5-4 and TRBJ2-7, the CDR3 gives the full variable domain: ETGVTQSPTHLIKTRGQQVTLRCSSQSGHNTVSWYQQALGQGPQFIFQYYREEENGRGNFPPRFSGLQFPNYSSELNVNALELDDSALYLCASSTAEVYEQYFGPGTRLTVT.